This T cell receptor (beta chain) is from a study of blood T cells in healthy people across ages. At the level of the study: For every two T cells, template switching captured about one barcoded beta molecule.

The sample, about 9.7 milliliters of peripheral blood, was drawn from each donor. Combining a sample-barcoded 5' primer with a J-beta primer mix, a second PCR ran for about 6 to 11 cycles. TCRdb redid the calling of the 5' RACE reads with MiXCR, one entry per CDR3 protein. Of roughly 800,000 distinct CDR3 sequences listed, roughly 25% are singletons. Germline-derived CDR1 and CDR2 are SGHKS and YYEKEE (reference sequence). Unmatched junction bases numbered 13, after V lost 3 bases and J lost 9 bases. This CDR3 contains 16 residues. A further study also used this sample, focusing on T cells of mothers and their children.

This chain uses TRBV5-5 with TRBJ2-5, with 11 positions matching TRBD2. The sequence came from a boy between 10 and 17 years old in good health. Sample: blood. The CDR3 here is CASSSSGTSGQGAQYF. The CDR3 DNA reads as TGTGCCAGCAGCTCCAGCGGGACTAGCGGCCAAGGGGCCCAGTACTTC.